These 13 T cell receptor beta chains were all obtained from the same sample, sequenced in a study of shared clonotypes between healthy human individuals. Libraries were prepared by immunoSEQ multiplex PCR; TCRdb keeps only in-frame clonotypes and omits some of them. The table includes hundreds of thousands of clones, roughly 79% detected once. The sample consisted of PBMCs. These receptors all come from a woman between 40 and 55 years old in good health. Some clones in this sample may be carry-over from other donors' samples.

This clone was picked up one time. The chain is built from TRBV7-2 and TRBJ1-1; no definite D call. CDR1 and CDR2 from the germline V gene are SGHTA and FQGNSA. V was pared by 5 bases and J by 3 bases, with 19 bases between. The CDR3 length is 16 residues. The DNA for the CDR3 is TGTGCCAGCAGCCTCCTGGGTCCTGCTGGGGACACTGAAGCTTTCTTT. Its protein is CASSLLGPAGDTEAFF.

As for this clone: This likely came from a read error, as a far larger clone is one base away. The sample carries other DNA sequences with the same CDR3. The chain links TRBV6-5 to TRBJ2-7; TRBD2 matches 9 bases. This CDR3 is built from 15 residues. Trimming took 5 bases from V and 4 from J; bases not matched to a gene: 9. Germline assignment: CDR1 MNHEY and CDR2 SVGAGI. The CDR3 sequence is CASSPAGGLTYEQYF. CDR3 DNA: TGTGCCAGCAGTCCAGCGGGAGGACTGACATACGAGCAGTACTTC.

Turning to this clone: The same CDR3 arises from other DNA sequences in this sample as well. The chain employs TRBV5-4 and TRBJ2-7; no definite D call. CDR1 and CDR2 (germline): SGHNT, YYREEE (reference sequence). This CDR3 comprises 13 residues. Trimming pared 0 bases from V and 2 bases from J, leaving 6 bases between. The chain's CDR3 is CASSLDLAYEQYF. The CDR3 bases are TGTGCCAGCAGCTTGGACCTTGCCTACGAGCAGTACTTC.

CDR3 in DNA: TGTGCCAGCAGCTACCGGGACAGGGGGAACATTCAGTACTTC. Translated, it gives CASSYRDRGNIQYF. The chain is built from TRBV7-2 and TRBJ2-4; TRBD1 matches 11 bases. The V and J ends lost 4 bases and 7 bases, in that order; junction bases with no gene match: 3. The CDR3 has 14 residues. CDR1 and CDR2 (germline): SGHTA, FQGNSA.

The chain has TRBV27 and TRBJ2-3; 8 bases align to TRBD1. CDR1 and CDR2 (germline): MNHEY, SMNVEV (reference sequence). Trimming removed 1 base from V and 3 bases from J; junction bases left unmatched: 9. The CDR3 spans 17 residues. CDR3 loop: CASSLYFRGRTTDTQYF. The CDR3 DNA follows: TGTGCCAGCAGTTTATACTTCAGGGGGCGGACTACAGATACGCAGTATTTT.

This clone was picked up a small number of times. The rearrangement joins TRBV5-1 to TRBJ2-3, with 8 bases lining up with TRBD2. The germline V gene has CDR1 SGHRS and CDR2 YFSETQ. The V segment lost 1 base and the J segment 6 bases; nucleotides outside the gene matches: 7. The CDR3 has 15 residues. Here the CDR3 DNA reads TGCGCCAGCAGCTTGAGTGGACGGGAGGGGGATACGCAGTATTTT. Its translation: CASSLSGREGDTQYF. Variable domain in full (rest from reference TRBV5-1 and TRBJ2-3): KAGVTQTPRYLIKTRGQQVTLSCSPISGHRSVSWYQQTPGQGLQFLFEYFSETQRNKGNFPGRFSGRQFSNSRSEMNVSTLELGDSALYLCASSLSGREGDTQYFGPGTRLTVL.

The J gene is TRBJ2-6, the V gene TRBV5-1; 12 positions match TRBD2. CDR1 and CDR2 (germline): SGHRS, YFSETQ. V shed 8 bases, J shed 0 bases, and the junction held 9 bases outside the gene matches. The CDR3 loop spans 18 amino acids. CDR3 protein: CASDLGLAGTSGANVLTF. CDR3 DNA sequence: TGCGCCAGTGATCTTGGACTAGCGGGGACCTCTGGGGCCAACGTCCTGACTTTC.

With respect to this clone: Given a much more abundant clone one base away, this may be a read error. This chain links TRBV6-6 with TRBJ2-5; D is tentatively TRBD1 or TRBD2 (6 bases each). Per the germline V gene, CDR1 is MNHNY and CDR2 is SVGAGI (reference sequence). Trimming took off 2 bases at V and 8 bases at J, with 21 bases between the two ends. The CDR3 totals 16 residues. CDR3 sequence: CASSYLPGQREDTQYF. In DNA form, the CDR3 reads TGTGCCAGCAGTTACCTGCCGGGACAAAGGGAGGATACCCAGTACTTC.

The chain recombines TRBV6-5 with TRBJ1-2; D possibly corresponds to TRBD1 (5 bases). V lost 6 bases and J lost 8, with 16 bases in between. CDR3 length: 13 residues. Germline CDR1 MNHEY, CDR2 SVGAGI. CDR3 DNA sequence: TGTGCCAGCAGCCCGGACAACCTGCGGGGCTACACCTTC. This sequence encodes CASSPDNLRGYTF.

The chain has TRBV11-2 and TRBJ1-3; D is unclear. The CDR3 sequence is 15 residues long. Trimming removed 4 bases at V and 0 bases at J, with 10 bases between. Looked up from germline, CDR1 is SGHAT and CDR2 is FQNNGV. The CDR3: CASSSRPVSGNTIYF. CDR3 DNA: TGTGCCAGCAGCTCGAGACCGGTCTCTGGAAACACCATATATTTT.

With regard to this clone: A far larger clone lies a single base away; this is likely a read error. This rearrangement joins TRBV4-2 to TRBJ2-1, with TRBD2 matching over 9 bases. Germline V gene data show CDR1 as LGHNA and CDR2 as YNFKEQ. This CDR3 spans 16 amino acids. V lost 0 bases and J lost 6; bases outside the gene matches: 6. In nucleotides, the CDR3 is TGTGCCAGCAGCCAAGATGAAGATAGCGGGAGCAATGAGCAGTTCTTC. It codes for CASSQDEDSGSNEQFF.

The chain recombines TRBV12-5 with TRBJ1-2; 7 positions agree with TRBD1. CDR3 length equals 16 residues. Per germline, CDR1 LGHNT and CDR2 FRNRAP. With 1 base clipped from V and 3 bases from J, the junction kept 8 bases outside the gene matches. The CDR3 DNA reads TGTGCTAGTGGTTTGGACTCCGGGACAGATGACTATGGCTACACCTTC. This translates into CASGLDSGTDDYGYTF.

In its sample, this clone was seen many times. Other nucleotide sequences in the sample specify the same CDR3. This rearrangement joins TRBV7-2 to TRBJ1-2, with D tentatively TRBD1 (6 bases). The CDR3 contains 13 residues. CDR1 is SGHTA and CDR2 is FQGNSA in the germline V gene. V was cut by 4 bases and J by 4 bases, with 10 bases left in between. CDR3 sequence (DNA): TGTGCCAGCAGCTCGTACAGGGCCTATGGCTACACCTTC. Protein product: CASSSYRAYGYTF.